This TCR beta chain was captured in a study of T cell responses to AZD1222 COVID-19 vaccine. Measured with immunoSEQ multiplex PCR; TCRdb has only the in-frame clones, and not every one. The sample records about 67,000 clones, 80% to 90% being singletons. The sequencing here drew on peripheral blood, taken on day 0 of AZD1222 vaccination. The receptor's source is an adult in good health.

The CDR3 bases are TGTGCCAGCAGCCCAAGAGGTAGGGGGTTGGACAATGAGCAGTTCTTC. Amino acids: CASSPRGRGLDNEQFF. The J gene is TRBJ2-1, the V gene TRBV7-2, with D possibly being TRBD1 (6 bases). This CDR3 spans 16 amino acids. Deletions cut 5 bases from V and 5 bases from J, with 19 bases between. Germline CDR1 reads SGHTA; CDR2 reads FQGNSA.